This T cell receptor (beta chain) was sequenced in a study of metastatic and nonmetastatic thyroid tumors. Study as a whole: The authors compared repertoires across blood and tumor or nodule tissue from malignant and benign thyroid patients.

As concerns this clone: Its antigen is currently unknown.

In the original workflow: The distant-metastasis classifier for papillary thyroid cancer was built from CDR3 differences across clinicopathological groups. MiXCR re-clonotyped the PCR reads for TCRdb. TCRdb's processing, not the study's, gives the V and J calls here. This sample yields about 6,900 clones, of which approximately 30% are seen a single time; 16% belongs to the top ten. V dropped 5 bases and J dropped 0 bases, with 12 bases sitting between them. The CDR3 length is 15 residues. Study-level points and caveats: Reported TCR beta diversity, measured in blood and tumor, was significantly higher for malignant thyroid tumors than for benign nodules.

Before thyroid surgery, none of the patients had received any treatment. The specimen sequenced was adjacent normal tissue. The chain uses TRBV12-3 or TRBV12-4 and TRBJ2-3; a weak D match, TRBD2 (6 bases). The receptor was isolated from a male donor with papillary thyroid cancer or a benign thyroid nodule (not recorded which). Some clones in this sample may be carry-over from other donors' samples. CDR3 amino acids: CASSQGLTSTDTQYF. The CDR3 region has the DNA TGTGCCAGCAGTCAGGGACTGACTAGCACAGATACGCAGTATTTT.